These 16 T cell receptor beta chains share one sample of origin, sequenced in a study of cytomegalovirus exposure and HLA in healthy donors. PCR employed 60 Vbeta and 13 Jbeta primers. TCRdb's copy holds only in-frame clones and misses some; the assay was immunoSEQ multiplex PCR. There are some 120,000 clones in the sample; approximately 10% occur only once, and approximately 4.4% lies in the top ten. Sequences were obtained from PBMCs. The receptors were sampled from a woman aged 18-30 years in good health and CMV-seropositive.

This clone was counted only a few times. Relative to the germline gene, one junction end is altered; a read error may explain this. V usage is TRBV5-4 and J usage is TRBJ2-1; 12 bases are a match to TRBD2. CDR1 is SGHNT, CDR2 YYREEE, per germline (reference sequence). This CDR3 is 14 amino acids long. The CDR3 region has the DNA TGTGCCAGCAGCCTCGGGACTAGCGGGTGGGGGAGGATCTTC. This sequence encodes CASSLGTSGWGRIF.

The chain's CDR3 is CSASSDGYTF. The CDR3 DNA reads as TGCAGTGCTAGCAGTGATGGCTACACCTTC. The chain uses TRBV20-1 and TRBJ1-2; D gene ambiguous. Germline CDR1 and CDR2: DFQATT and SNEGSKA (reference sequence). Trimming shortened V by 3 bases and J by 6 bases, and 5 bases separated the two germline ends. The CDR3 is 10 amino acids.

CDR3 nucleotides: TGTGCCAGCAGCGTCGGGGCGAGGGGGGATACGCAGTATTTT. It translates to CASSVGARGDTQYF. This chain uses TRBV7-9 with TRBJ2-3, with a weak D call TRBD1 (6 bases). V dropped 5 bases and J dropped 6 bases, with 15 bases sitting between them. This CDR3 has 14 residues. Germline lookup yields CDR1 SEHNR and CDR2 FQNEAQ (reference sequence).

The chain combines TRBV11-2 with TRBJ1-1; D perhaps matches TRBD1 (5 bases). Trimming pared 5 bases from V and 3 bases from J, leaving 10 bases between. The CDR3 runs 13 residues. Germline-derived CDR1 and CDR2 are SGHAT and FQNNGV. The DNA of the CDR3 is TGTGCCAGCAGCCCCCCGGGGGACACTGAAGCTTTCTTT. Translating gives CASSPPGDTEAFF.

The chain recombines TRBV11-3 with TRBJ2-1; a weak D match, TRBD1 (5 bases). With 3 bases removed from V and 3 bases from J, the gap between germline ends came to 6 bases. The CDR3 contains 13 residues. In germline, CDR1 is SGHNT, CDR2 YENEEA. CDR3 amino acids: CASSFDSYNEQFF. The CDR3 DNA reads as TGTGCCAGCAGCTTTGACAGCTACAATGAGCAGTTCTTC.

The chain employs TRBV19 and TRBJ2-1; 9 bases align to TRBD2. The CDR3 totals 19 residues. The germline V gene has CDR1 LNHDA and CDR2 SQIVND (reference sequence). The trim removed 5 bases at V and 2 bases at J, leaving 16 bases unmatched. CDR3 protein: CASSPNGEREEGPYNEQFF. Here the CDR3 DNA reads TGTGCCAGTAGTCCTAACGGGGAGCGGGAGGAGGGCCCCTACAATGAGCAGTTCTTC.

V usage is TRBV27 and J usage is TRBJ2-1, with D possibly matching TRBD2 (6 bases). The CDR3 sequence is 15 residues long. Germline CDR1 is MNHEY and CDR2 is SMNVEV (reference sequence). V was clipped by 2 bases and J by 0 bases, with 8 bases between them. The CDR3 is CASSLDGSSYNEQFF. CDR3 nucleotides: TGTGCCAGCAGTTTAGACGGGAGCTCCTACAATGAGCAGTTCTTC.

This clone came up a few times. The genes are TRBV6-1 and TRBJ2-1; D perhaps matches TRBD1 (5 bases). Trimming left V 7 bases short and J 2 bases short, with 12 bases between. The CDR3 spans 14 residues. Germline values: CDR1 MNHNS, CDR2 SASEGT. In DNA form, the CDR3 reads TGTGCCAGCACCCGCTCCAGGGCCTACAATGAGCAGTTCTTC. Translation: CASTRSRAYNEQFF.

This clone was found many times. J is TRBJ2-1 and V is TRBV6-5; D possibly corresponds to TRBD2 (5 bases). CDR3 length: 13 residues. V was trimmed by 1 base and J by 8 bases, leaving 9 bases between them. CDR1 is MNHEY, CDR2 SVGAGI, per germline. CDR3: CASSYYPRDEQFF. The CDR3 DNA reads TGTGCCAGCAGTTACTATCCGAGGGATGAGCAGTTCTTC.

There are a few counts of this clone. The chain's CDR3 is CASSPLPSGANVLTF. The CDR3 bases are TGCGCCAGCAGCCCCCTCCCCTCTGGGGCCAACGTCCTGACTTTC. This chain joins TRBV5-1 and TRBJ2-6; the D is unclear. This CDR3 is 15 amino acids long. In germline, CDR1 is SGHRS, CDR2 YFSETQ. With 4 bases removed from V and 0 bases from J, the gap between germline ends came to 8 bases.

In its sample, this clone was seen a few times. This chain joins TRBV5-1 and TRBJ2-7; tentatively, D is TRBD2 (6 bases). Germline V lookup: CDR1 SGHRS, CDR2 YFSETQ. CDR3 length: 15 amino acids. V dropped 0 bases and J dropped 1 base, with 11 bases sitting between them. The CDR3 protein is CASSLDAGTSYEQYF. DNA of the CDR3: TGCGCCAGCAGCTTGGACGCGGGAACATCCTACGAGCAGTACTTC.

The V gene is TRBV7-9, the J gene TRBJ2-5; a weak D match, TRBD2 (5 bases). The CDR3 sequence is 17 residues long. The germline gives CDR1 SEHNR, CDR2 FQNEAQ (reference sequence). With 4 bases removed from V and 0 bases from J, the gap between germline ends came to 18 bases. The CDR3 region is CASSSWTGSQDQETQYF. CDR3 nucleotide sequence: TGTGCCAGCAGCTCCTGGACGGGATCCCAAGACCAAGAGACCCAGTACTTC.

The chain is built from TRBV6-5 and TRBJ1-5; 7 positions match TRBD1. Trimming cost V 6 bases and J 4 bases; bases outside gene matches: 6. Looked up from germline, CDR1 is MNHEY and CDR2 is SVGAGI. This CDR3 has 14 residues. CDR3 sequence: CASSKTGANQPQHF. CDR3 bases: TGTGCCAGCAGCAAAACAGGGGCAAATCAGCCCCAGCATTTT.

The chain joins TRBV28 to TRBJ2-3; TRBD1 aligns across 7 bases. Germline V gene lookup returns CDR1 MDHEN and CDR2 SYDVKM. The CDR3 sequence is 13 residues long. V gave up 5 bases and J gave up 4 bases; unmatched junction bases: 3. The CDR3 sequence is CASSTGVPDTQYF. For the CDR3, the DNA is TGTGCCAGCAGTACAGGGGTCCCAGATACGCAGTATTTT.

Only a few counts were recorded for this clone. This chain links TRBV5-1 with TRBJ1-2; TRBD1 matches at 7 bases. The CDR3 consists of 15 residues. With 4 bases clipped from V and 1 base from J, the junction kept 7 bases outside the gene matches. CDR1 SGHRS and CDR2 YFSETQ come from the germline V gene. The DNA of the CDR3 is TGCGCCAGCAGCCCGGAGGGGGCGAGTAACTATGGCTACACCTTC. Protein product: CASSPEGASNYGYTF.

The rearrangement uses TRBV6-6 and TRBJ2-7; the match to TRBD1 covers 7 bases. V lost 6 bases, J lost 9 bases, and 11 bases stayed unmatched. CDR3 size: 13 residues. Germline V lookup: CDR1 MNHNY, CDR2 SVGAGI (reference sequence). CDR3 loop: CASSPTDRAGQYF. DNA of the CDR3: TGTGCCAGCAGCCCTACAGACAGGGCGGGGCAGTACTTC.